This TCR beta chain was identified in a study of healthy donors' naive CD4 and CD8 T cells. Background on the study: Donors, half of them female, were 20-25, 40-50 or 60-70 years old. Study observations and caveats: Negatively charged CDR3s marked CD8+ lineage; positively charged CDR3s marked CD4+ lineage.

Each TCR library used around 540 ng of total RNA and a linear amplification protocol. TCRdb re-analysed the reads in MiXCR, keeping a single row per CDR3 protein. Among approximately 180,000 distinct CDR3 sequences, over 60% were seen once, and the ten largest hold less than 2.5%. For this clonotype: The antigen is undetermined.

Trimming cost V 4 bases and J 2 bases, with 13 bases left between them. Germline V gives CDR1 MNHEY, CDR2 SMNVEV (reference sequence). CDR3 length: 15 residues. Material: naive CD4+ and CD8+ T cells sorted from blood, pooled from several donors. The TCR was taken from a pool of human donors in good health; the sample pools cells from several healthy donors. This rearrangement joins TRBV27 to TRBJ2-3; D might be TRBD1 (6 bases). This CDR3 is CASSSAGTFTDTQYF. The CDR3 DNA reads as TGTGCCAGCAGTTCCGCCGGGACATTCACAGATACGCAGTATTTT.